This T cell receptor (beta chain) was identified in a study of early T cells in non-severe SARS-CoV-2 infection. The wider study: RNA in bulk from unsorted whole blood was sequenced, and chains were unpaired.

Unique molecular identifiers were added to individual cDNA molecules. TCRdb recomputed calls from the 5' RACE reads with MiXCR, one row per CDR3 protein. The table has more than 70,000 distinct CDR3 sequences, roughly an eighth seen once. Overall study results and limits: CD4 and private specificities were missed by VDJdb matching, which favored anti-spike CD8 responses.

Germline assignment: CDR1 SNHLY and CDR2 FYNNEI. The CDR3 extends over 15 amino acids. V was pared by 4 bases and J by 7 bases, with 18 bases between. Concerning this clonotype: What it binds is not known.

The sequenced sample consisted of whole blood. The chain has TRBV2 and TRBJ2-3, with D perhaps TRBD1 (5 bases). The sequence derives from an adult who was a healthcare worker with PCR-confirmed SARS-CoV-2 infection or an uninfected control (not recorded which). The CDR3 nucleotides are TGTGCCAGCAGTGTGTCAGGGTGGAGTTGGAATACGCAGTATTTT. Amino acid sequence: CASSVSGWSWNTQYF.